The next 23 T cell receptor beta chains were all read from a single sample in a study of T cell responses to AZD1222 COVID-19 vaccine. Generated by immunoSEQ multiplex PCR, the TCRdb table keeps only in-frame clones and is missing some. The profile shows 150,000 to 200,000 clones, 85% to 90% of them singletons. The sample was peripheral blood, taken 28 days after the second AZD1222 dose. The receptors come from an adult who received the AZD1222 COVID-19 vaccine.

The chain joins TRBV4-3 to TRBJ2-4; D is perhaps TRBD1 (6 bases). The CDR3 has 15 residues. The germline V gene encodes CDR1 LGHNA and CDR2 YSLEER. Trimming removed 1 base from V and 9 bases from J, with 16 bases in between. The CDR3 DNA reads TGCGCCAGCAGCCAAGGGCCACAGGGTAGAGGCATTCAGTACTTC. It yields the protein CASSQGPQGRGIQYF.

In its sample, this clone was seen a few times. The chain combines TRBV28 with TRBJ1-6; 8 positions match TRBD1. Trimming at V came to 5 bases and at J to 6 bases, leaving 6 bases not matched to a gene. This CDR3 is 15 amino acids long. Germline V gene lookup returns CDR1 MDHEN and CDR2 SYDVKM. In DNA, the CDR3 is TGTGCCAGCAGTCAAGCGACAGGGGTTAATTCACCCCTCCACTTT. Its protein product is CASSQATGVNSPLHF.

The chain recombines TRBV13 with TRBJ1-2; 7 bases align to TRBD1. Trimming took 5 bases from V and 4 from J; bases not matched to a gene: 10. CDR1 and CDR2 (germline): PRHDT, FYEKMQ (reference sequence). The CDR3 is 15 amino acids. In DNA form, the CDR3 reads TGTGCCAGCAGCATACTAGGGGGCTCGAGCTATGGCTACACCTTC. Translated: CASSILGGSSYGYTF.

The genes are TRBV6-5 and TRBJ1-5, with D perhaps TRBD1 (6 bases). Germline CDR1 and CDR2: MNHEY and SVGAGI. Trimming stripped 2 bases from V and 5 bases from J, with 13 bases between. CDR3 size: 15 residues. The CDR3 sequence: CASSYDRRGDQPQHF. CDR3 in DNA: TGTGCCAGCAGTTACGATAGAAGGGGGGATCAGCCCCAGCATTTT.

The chain's CDR3 is CATSGGLEQFF. As DNA, the CDR3 is TGTGCCACCAGCGGAGGACTCGAGCAGTTCTTC. The chain is built from TRBV15 and TRBJ2-1; perhaps TRBD2 as D (5 bases). There are 11 residues in the CDR3. The V end lost 5 bases, the J end lost 10 bases, and 9 bases lay between the germline ends. Germline values: CDR1 LNHNV, CDR2 YYDKDF (reference sequence).

This chain connects TRBV2 to TRBJ1-1; possible D gene TRBD1, 5 bases. CDR1 SNHLY and CDR2 FYNNEI come from the germline V gene. The CDR3 is 15 amino acids. V was trimmed by 6 bases and J by 5 bases, leaving 19 bases between them. The CDR3 nucleotides read TGTGCCAGCAGGGGTCCTACGGGGGTTCGGACTGAAGCTTTCTTT. It is translated as CASRGPTGVRTEAFF.

The chain employs TRBV5-1 and TRBJ2-6; D call uncertain. Between the trimmed V and J ends, which lost 4 bases and 0 bases, there was a span of 8 bases. CDR1 and CDR2 from the germline V gene are SGHRS and YFSETQ. The CDR3 has 15 residues. The CDR3 DNA follows: TGCGCCAGCAGCCCCAGGTTCTCTGGGGCCAACGTCCTGACTTTC. Protein product: CASSPRFSGANVLTF. Together with reference TRBV5-1 and TRBJ2-6, the CDR3 gives the full variable domain: KAGVTQTPRYLIKTRGQQVTLSCSPISGHRSVSWYQQTPGQGLQFLFEYFSETQRNKGNFPGRFSGRQFSNSRSEMNVSTLELGDSALYLCASSPRFSGANVLTFGAGSRLTVL.

This clone was found once. V usage is TRBV12-3 or TRBV12-4 and J usage is TRBJ1-5; TRBD1 is a possible D gene (5 bases). Trimming took 8 bases from V and 5 from J, leaving 13 bases between them. The CDR3 covers 13 residues. The CDR3 DNA is TGTGCCAGCGACGACAGATTGGATCAGCCCCAGCATTTT. Protein sequence: CASDDRLDQPQHF.

The V and J genes are TRBV5-4 and TRBJ1-2; D is perhaps TRBD1 (5 bases). The germline CDR1 and CDR2 sequences are SGHNT and YYREEE (reference sequence). The CDR3 is made up of 16 amino acids. The germline V and J ends were trimmed by 0 bases and 2 bases, with 14 bases remaining between them. The CDR3 loop is CASSLVGQGENYGYTF. CDR3 DNA: TGTGCCAGCAGCTTGGTGGGTCAGGGAGAAAACTATGGCTACACCTTC.

This clone was detected a few times. The chain employs TRBV27 and TRBJ1-1, with D uncertain. CDR3 length equals 13 residues. CDR1 MNHEY and CDR2 SMNVEV come from the germline V gene (reference sequence). V was trimmed by 6 bases and J by 3 bases, leaving 11 bases between them. CDR3 bases: TGTGCCAGCAGACGACGGATCTACACTGAAGCTTTCTTT. This gives the protein CASRRRIYTEAFF.

The gene calls are TRBV20-1 and TRBJ1-5; D gene uncertain. Germline V gene sequence: CDR1 DFQATT, CDR2 SNEGSKA (reference sequence). Trimming left V 3 bases short and J 9 bases short, with 15 bases between. The CDR3 is 13 amino acids. The CDR3: CSASSDTARPQHF. The CDR3 DNA sequence: TGCAGTGCTAGTTCCGACACCGCCAGGCCCCAGCATTTT.

The chain recombines TRBV19 with TRBJ1-1, with a possible D match to TRBD1 (6 bases). Trimming removed 5 bases from V and 3 bases from J, with 16 bases in between. Germline loops: CDR1 LNHDA, CDR2 SQIVND (reference sequence). The CDR3 has 15 residues. CDR3 coding DNA: TGTGCCAGTAGTGCTCTACAGGGAGGGGACACTGAAGCTTTCTTT. This sequence encodes CASSALQGGDTEAFF.

V usage is TRBV19 and J usage is TRBJ2-3; 8 bases agree with TRBD2. With 4 bases clipped from V and 4 bases from J, the junction kept 13 bases outside the gene matches. From germline, CDR1 is LNHDA and CDR2 SQIVND (reference sequence). The CDR3 spans 17 residues. The CDR3 coding sequence is TGTGCCAGTAGTAACCCCAAAGCGGGGGCGGGGGCAGATACGCAGTATTTT. It encodes CASSNPKAGAGADTQYF.

This clone is a singleton in its sample. The V and J genes are TRBV7-2 and TRBJ2-7, with TRBD1 matching over 10 bases. The germline CDR1 and CDR2 sequences are SGHTA and FQGNSA. V gave up 5 bases and J gave up 5 bases; unmatched junction bases: 3. CDR3 size: 13 residues. This chain's CDR3 is CASSPGTGDEQYF. The CDR3 nucleotides are TGTGCCAGCAGCCCCGGGACAGGGGACGAGCAGTACTTC.

V and J are TRBV6-5 and TRBJ1-2; D is possibly TRBD1 (5 bases). Looked up from germline, CDR1 is MNHEY and CDR2 is SVGAGI. The CDR3 is 16 residues long. Trimming stripped 0 bases from V and 2 bases from J, with 13 bases between. CDR3 nucleotide sequence: TGTGCCAGCAGTTACTCTGGAATGCAGGGAAACTATGGCTACACCTTC. It translates to CASSYSGMQGNYGYTF.

This clone was observed a few times. The rearrangement joins TRBV7-9 to TRBJ2-1; the match to TRBD2 covers 10 bases. CDR1 is SEHNR, CDR2 FQNEAQ, per germline (reference sequence). CDR3 length equals 17 residues. The V segment lost 4 bases and the J segment 0 bases; nucleotides outside the gene matches: 6. CDR3 in DNA: TGTGCCAGCAGCTCGACTCTAGCGGGGGCCTCCTACAATGAGCAGTTCTTC. Amino acids: CASSSTLAGASYNEQFF.

The rearrangement uses TRBV5-1 and TRBJ2-1; 16 bases align to TRBD2. Germline V gene sequence: CDR1 SGHRS, CDR2 YFSETQ. The CDR3 has 17 amino acids. V lost 4 bases to trimming and J lost 2 bases; unmatched junction nucleotides: 3. The CDR3 coding sequence is TGCGCCAGCAGCCCCGGGACTAGCGGGGGGGCCTACAATGAGCAGTTCTTC. The encoded protein is CASSPGTSGGAYNEQFF.

This chain joins TRBV5-1 and TRBJ2-1, with 9 bases aligning to TRBD1. With V trimmed by 3 bases and J by 3 bases, 4 bases remained unmatched. From germline, CDR1 is SGHRS and CDR2 YFSETQ. The CDR3 is made up of 15 amino acids. In DNA form, the CDR3 reads TGCGCCAGCAGCTCTACAGGGGGCAACTACAATGAGCAGTTCTTC. Residues: CASSSTGGNYNEQFF.

The chain employs TRBV21-1 and TRBJ2-1; the table's D call TRBD2 went unverified against the DNA. TRBV21-1 corresponds to a pseudogene. This CDR3 is 23 amino acids long. In DNA form, the CDR3 reads TGTGCCAGCAGCAAAGCAGCAGCGGGGGCCCTCTTACCCTTATTTAGCTCCTACAATGAGCAGTTCTTC. This translates into CASSKAAAGALLPLFSSYNEQFF.

V gene TRBV6-6 combines with J gene TRBJ1-5; a weak D match, TRBD1 (5 bases). The germline V and J ends were trimmed by 8 bases and 0 bases, with 14 bases remaining between them. Per the germline V gene, CDR1 is MNHNY and CDR2 is SVGAGI (reference sequence). The CDR3 runs 15 residues. The CDR3 here is CASLWGEDSNQPQHF. In DNA form, the CDR3 reads TGTGCCAGCCTTTGGGGCGAGGATAGCAATCAGCCCCAGCATTTT.

The rearrangement joins TRBV9 to TRBJ2-1; D is unresolved. Germline V gene data show CDR1 as SGDLS and CDR2 as YYNGEE. The CDR3 consists of 14 residues. Trimming cost V 2 bases and J 4 bases, with 10 bases left between them. The CDR3, as DNA: TGTGCCAGCAGCGTGCGAGAGAGGTACAATGAGCAGTTCTTC. Residues: CASSVRERYNEQFF.

On this clone: Other DNA sequences in the sample encode the same CDR3. The chain combines TRBV5-1 with TRBJ2-5, with 7 bases matching TRBD1. CDR3 length equals 14 residues. The germline CDR1 and CDR2 sequences are SGHRS and YFSETQ. Trimming cost V 1 base and J 5 bases; bases outside gene matches: 5. CDR3 in DNA: TGCGCCAGCAGCTTGAGACAGGGTCAGGAGACCCAGTACTTC. As protein: CASSLRQGQETQYF. Using reference TRBV5-1 and TRBJ2-5 for the parts outside the CDR3, the full variable domain is KAGVTQTPRYLIKTRGQQVTLSCSPISGHRSVSWYQQTPGQGLQFLFEYFSETQRNKGNFPGRFSGRQFSNSRSEMNVSTLELGDSALYLCASSLRQGQETQYFGPGTRLLVL.

A word on this clone: The same CDR3 also results from other DNA sequences found in this sample. The rearrangement uses TRBV7-9 and TRBJ1-1; no clear D. The V gene lost 2 bases and the J gene lost 2 bases, with 3 bases spanning the gap. The CDR3 is made up of 12 amino acids. Germline lookup yields CDR1 SEHNR and CDR2 FQNEAQ (reference sequence). The CDR3 coding sequence is TGTGCCAGCAGCTTAACCAACACTGAAGCTTTCTTT. Translated: CASSLTNTEAFF. Drawing the rest from reference TRBV7-9 and TRBJ1-1, the complete variable domain is DTGVSQNPRHKITKRGQNVTFRCDPISEHNRLYWYRQTLGQGPEFLTYFQNEAQLEKSRLLSDRFSAERPKGSFSTLEIQRTEQGDSAMYLCASSLTNTEAFFGQGTRLTVV.